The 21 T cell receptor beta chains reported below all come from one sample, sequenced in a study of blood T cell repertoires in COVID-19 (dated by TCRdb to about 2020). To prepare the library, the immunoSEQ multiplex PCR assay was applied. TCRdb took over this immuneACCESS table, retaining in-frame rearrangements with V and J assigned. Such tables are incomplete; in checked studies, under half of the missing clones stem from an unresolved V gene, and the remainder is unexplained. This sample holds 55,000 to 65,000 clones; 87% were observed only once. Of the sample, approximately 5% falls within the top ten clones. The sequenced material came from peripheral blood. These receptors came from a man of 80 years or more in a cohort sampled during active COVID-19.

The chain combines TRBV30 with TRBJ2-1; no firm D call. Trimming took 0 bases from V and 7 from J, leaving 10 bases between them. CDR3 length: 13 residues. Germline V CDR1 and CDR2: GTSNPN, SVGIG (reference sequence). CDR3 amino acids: CAWSVARWNEQFF. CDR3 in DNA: TGTGCCTGGAGTGTAGCCAGGTGGAATGAGCAGTTCTTC.

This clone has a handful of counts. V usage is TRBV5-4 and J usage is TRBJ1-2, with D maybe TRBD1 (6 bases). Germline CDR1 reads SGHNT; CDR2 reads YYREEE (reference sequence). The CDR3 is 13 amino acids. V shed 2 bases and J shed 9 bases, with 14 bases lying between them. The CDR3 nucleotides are TGTGCCAGCAGCTTAAGGGGGAGTTGGAGCTACACCTTC. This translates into CASSLRGSWSYTF.

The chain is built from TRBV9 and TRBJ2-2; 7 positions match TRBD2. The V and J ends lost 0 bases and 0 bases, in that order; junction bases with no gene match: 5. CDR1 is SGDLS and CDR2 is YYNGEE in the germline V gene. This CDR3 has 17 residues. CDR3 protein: CASSVVGGGPNTGELFF. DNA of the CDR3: TGTGCCAGCAGCGTAGTGGGGGGAGGGCCGAACACCGGGGAGCTGTTTTTT.

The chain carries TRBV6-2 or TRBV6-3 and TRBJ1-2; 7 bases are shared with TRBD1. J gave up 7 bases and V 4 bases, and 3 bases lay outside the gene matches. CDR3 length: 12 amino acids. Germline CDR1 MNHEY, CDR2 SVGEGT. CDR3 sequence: CASSSRDSGYTF. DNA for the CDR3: TGTGCCAGCAGTTCAAGGGACAGTGGCTACACCTTC.

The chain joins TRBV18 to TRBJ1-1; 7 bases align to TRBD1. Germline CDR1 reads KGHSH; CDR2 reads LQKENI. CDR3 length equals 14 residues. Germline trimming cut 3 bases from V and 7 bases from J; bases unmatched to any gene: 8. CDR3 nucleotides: TGTGCCAGCTCACCGGGACAGAACCAAGGTGAAGCTTTCTTT. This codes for CASSPGQNQGEAFF.

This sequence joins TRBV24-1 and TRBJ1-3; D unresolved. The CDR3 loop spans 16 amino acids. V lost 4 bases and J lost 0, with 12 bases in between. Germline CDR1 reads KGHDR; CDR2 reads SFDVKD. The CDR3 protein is CATSEYRQNSGNTIYF. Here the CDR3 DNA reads TGTGCCACCAGTGAATACCGACAAAACTCTGGAAACACCATATATTTT.

As DNA, the CDR3 is TGCGCCAGCAGCGTTAGCGACGATACGCAGTATTTT. Its translation: CASSVSDDTQYF. The V and J genes are TRBV5-1 and TRBJ2-3; TRBD2 is a possible D gene (5 bases). The V end was cut by 4 bases, the J end by 6 bases, with 9 bases between. Looked up from germline, CDR1 is SGHRS and CDR2 is YFSETQ. This CDR3 has 12 residues.

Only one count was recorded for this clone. CDR3 loop: CASSPPGTSGGYNEQFF. CDR3 in DNA: TGTGCCAGCTCACCTCCCGGGACTAGCGGGGGGTACAATGAGCAGTTCTTC. The genes are TRBV18 and TRBJ2-1; 15 bases are a match to TRBD2. The CDR3 sequence is 17 residues long. CDR1 is KGHSH, CDR2 LQKENI, per germline. V shed 3 bases and J 4 bases; nucleotides not matched to a gene: 4.

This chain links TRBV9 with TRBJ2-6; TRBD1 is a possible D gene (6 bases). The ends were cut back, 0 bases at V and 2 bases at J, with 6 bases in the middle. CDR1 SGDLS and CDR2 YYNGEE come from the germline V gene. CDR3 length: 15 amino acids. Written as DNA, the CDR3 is TGTGCCAGCAGCGTAGGGACAGCTGGGGCCAACGTCCTGACTTTC. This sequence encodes CASSVGTAGANVLTF.

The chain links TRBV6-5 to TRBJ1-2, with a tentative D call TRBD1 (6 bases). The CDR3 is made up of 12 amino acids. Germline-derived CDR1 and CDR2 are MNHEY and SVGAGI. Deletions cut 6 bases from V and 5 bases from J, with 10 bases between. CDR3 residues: CASRAGEYGYTF. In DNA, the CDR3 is TGTGCCAGCAGGGCAGGGGAGTATGGCTACACCTTC.

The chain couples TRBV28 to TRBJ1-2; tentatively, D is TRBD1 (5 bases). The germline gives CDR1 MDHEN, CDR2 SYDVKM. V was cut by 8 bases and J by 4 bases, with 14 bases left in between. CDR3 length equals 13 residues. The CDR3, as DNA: TGTGCCAGCTTTACGGGGGAGGGCTATGGCTACACCTTC. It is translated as CASFTGEGYGYTF.

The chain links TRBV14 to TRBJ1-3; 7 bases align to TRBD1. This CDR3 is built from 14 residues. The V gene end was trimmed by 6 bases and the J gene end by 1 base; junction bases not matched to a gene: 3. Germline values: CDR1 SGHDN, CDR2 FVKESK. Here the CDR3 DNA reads TGTGCCAGCAGACAGACAGGGTCTGGAAACACCATATATTTT. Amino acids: CASRQTGSGNTIYF.

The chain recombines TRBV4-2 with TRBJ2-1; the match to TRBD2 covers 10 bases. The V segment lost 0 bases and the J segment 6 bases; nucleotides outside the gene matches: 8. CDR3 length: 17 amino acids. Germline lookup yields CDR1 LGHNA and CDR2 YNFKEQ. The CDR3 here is CASSQDQVAGGRNEQFF. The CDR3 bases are TGTGCCAGCAGCCAAGATCAGGTAGCGGGGGGTCGCAATGAGCAGTTCTTC.

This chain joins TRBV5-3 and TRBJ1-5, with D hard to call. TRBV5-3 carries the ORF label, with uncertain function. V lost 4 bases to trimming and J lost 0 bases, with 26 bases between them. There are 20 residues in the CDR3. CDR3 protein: CARSIYLYWFKIDSNQPQHF. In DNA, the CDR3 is TGTGCCAGAAGCATTTATCTATATTGGTTTAAGATAGATAGCAATCAGCCCCAGCATTTT.

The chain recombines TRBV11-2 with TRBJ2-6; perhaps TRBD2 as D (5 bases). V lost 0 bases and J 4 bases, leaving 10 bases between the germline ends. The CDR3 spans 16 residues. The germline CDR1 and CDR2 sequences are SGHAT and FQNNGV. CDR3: CASSLESGIGANVLTF. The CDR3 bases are TGTGCCAGCAGCTTAGAGTCGGGAATCGGGGCCAACGTCCTGACTTTC.

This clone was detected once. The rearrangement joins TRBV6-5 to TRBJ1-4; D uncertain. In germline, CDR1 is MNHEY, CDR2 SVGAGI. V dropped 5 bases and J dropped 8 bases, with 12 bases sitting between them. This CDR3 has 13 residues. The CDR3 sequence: CASSNEGREKLFF. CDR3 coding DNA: TGTGCCAGCAGTAACGAGGGCCGGGAAAAACTGTTTTTT.

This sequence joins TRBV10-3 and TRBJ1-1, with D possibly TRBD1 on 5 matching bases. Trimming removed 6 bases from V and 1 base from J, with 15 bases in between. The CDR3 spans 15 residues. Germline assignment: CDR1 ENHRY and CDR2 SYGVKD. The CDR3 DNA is TGTGCCATCAGAAGTGATCAGGGAACGAACACTGAAGCTTTCTTT. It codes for CAIRSDQGTNTEAFF.

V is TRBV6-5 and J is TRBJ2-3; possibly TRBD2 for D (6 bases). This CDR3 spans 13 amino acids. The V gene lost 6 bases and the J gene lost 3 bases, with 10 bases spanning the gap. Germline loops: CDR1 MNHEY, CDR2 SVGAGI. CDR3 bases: TGTGCCAGCAGAGGACTAAATACAGATACGCAGTATTTT. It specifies CASRGLNTDTQYF.

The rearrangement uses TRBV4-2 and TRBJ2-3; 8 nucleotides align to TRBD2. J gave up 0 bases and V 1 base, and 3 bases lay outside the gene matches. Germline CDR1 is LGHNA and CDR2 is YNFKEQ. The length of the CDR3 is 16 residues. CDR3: CASSQGAGGSTDTQYF. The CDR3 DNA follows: TGTGCCAGCAGCCAAGGGGCGGGAGGTAGCACAGATACGCAGTATTTT.

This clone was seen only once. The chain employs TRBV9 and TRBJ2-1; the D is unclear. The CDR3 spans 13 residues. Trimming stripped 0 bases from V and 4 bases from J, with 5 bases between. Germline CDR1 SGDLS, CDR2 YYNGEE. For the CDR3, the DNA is TGTGCCAGCAGCGTAGACAGTTACAATGAGCAGTTCTTC. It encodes CASSVDSYNEQFF.

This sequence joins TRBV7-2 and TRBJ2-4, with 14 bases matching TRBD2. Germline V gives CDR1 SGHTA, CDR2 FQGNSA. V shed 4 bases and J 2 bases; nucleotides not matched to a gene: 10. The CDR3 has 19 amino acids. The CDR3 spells CASSSPGLAGVLTKNIQYF. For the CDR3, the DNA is TGTGCCAGCAGCTCCCCGGGACTAGCGGGAGTTCTAACCAAAAACATTCAGTACTTC.